The 13 T cell receptor beta chains presented below share a single source sample, sequenced in a study of cytomegalovirus exposure and HLA in healthy donors. This PCR relied on a set of 60 Vbeta primers and 13 Jbeta primers. The table came from immunoSEQ multiplex PCR; TCRdb's copy has only in-frame clones and leaves some out. The table lists about 100,000 clones, roughly three fifths of them singletons. The sequenced material came from PBMCs. Every receptor here comes from a human donor in good health.

The chain links TRBV6-1 to TRBJ1-1; D not resolved. The V gene's germline CDR1 is MNHNS and CDR2 SASEGT. The V and J ends lost 6 bases and 3 bases respectively, with 17 bases between them. The CDR3 has 15 amino acids. The CDR3 DNA reads as TGTGCCAGCAGAACCGACAAGTTTTGGTACACTGAAGCTTTCTTT. Its translation is CASRTDKFWYTEAFF.

The rearrangement joins TRBV27 to TRBJ2-1; 10 bases line up with TRBD1. J gave up 7 bases and V 8 bases, and 5 bases lay outside the gene matches. Germline V gene lookup returns CDR1 MNHEY and CDR2 SMNVEV (reference sequence). This CDR3 spans 13 amino acids. Here the CDR3 reads CASSGQGWNEQFF. DNA of the CDR3: TGTGCCAGCTCGGGACAGGGGTGGAATGAGCAGTTCTTC.

The CDR3 region is CSVTGTSGRGNFWDEQFF. The CDR3 region has the DNA TGCAGCGTTACCGGGACTAGCGGGAGGGGAAATTTTTGGGATGAGCAGTTCTTC. The chain has TRBV29-1 and TRBJ2-1; 16 bases are shared with TRBD2. This CDR3 comprises 18 residues. CDR1 is SQVTM and CDR2 is ANQGSEA in the germline V gene. V lost 5 bases and J lost 8; bases outside the gene matches: 15.

This clone was observed a few times. The rearrangement links TRBV30 to TRBJ2-1; D perhaps matches TRBD2 (7 bases). The length of the CDR3 is 15 residues. The germline CDR1 and CDR2 sequences are GTSNPN and SVGIG (reference sequence). Trimming removed 2 bases from V and 1 base from J, with 12 bases in between. The CDR3 DNA follows: TGTGCCTGGAGTACTGGGGGGGCTTCCTACAATGAGCAGTTCTTC. Protein product: CAWSTGGASYNEQFF.

The table lists this clone with a few counts. The J gene is TRBJ2-5, the V gene TRBV4-1, with unresolved D. CDR3 length equals 14 residues. V was cut by 2 bases and J by 13 bases, with 20 bases left in between. The V gene's germline CDR1 is MGHRA and CDR2 YSYEKL. The CDR3 coding sequence is TGCGCCAGCAGCCAACTAGGTCGTGGTGCAGCCCGGTACTTC. As protein: CASSQLGRGAARYF.

This clone was seen only a few times. The chain is built from TRBV27 and TRBJ1-5; no clear D. This CDR3 region has 14 residues. The V end was cut by 2 bases, the J end by 4 bases, with 9 bases between. Germline V lookup: CDR1 MNHEY, CDR2 SMNVEV (reference sequence). The CDR3 coding sequence is TGTGCCAGCAGTTTAGGAGGGTTGAATCAGCCCCAGCATTTT. Residues: CASSLGGLNQPQHF.

This clone has more than one count but fewer than ten. The chain links TRBV2 to TRBJ1-5, with a tentative D call TRBD1 (5 bases). V gave up 2 bases and J gave up 7 bases, with 15 bases separating them. Germline CDR1 is SNHLY and CDR2 is FYNNEI. There are 15 residues in the CDR3. CDR3 DNA sequence: TGTGCCAGCAGTGAAAAGGGACTGAAGGTGCAGCCCCAGCATTTT. Protein: CASSEKGLKVQPQHF.

This chain uses TRBV2 with TRBJ2-7, with D possibly TRBD2 on 5 matching bases. Per germline, CDR1 SNHLY and CDR2 FYNNEI. V was trimmed by 5 bases and J by 6 bases, leaving 5 bases between them. The length of the CDR3 is 10 residues. CDR3 protein: CASSSGEQYF. CDR3 coding DNA: TGTGCCAGCAGTAGCGGCGAGCAGTACTTC.

The CDR3 spells CASSQAGTGVYEQYF. CDR3 coding DNA: TGTGCCAGCAGCCAAGCCGGGACAGGGGTCTACGAGCAGTACTTC. The chain carries TRBV14 and TRBJ2-7, with TRBD1 identical over 10 bases. This CDR3 has 15 amino acids. Germline assignment: CDR1 SGHDN and CDR2 FVKESK. The ends lost 1 base at V and 3 bases at J; junction bases unmatched: 3.

CDR3 sequence: CASAFRPQVFSYNEQFF. The DNA of the CDR3 is TGTGCTAGTGCCTTCCGACCCCAGGTCTTTAGTTACAATGAGCAGTTCTTC. The chain has TRBV12-5 and TRBJ2-1; D gene uncertain. The CDR3 loop spans 17 amino acids. V lost 7 bases to trimming and J lost 4 bases, with 23 bases between them. Germline-derived CDR1 and CDR2 are LGHNT and FRNRAP.

This clone was counted a few times. The chain uses TRBV7-9 and TRBJ2-2; 9 nucleotides align to TRBD1. With 3 bases clipped from V and 9 bases from J, the junction kept 11 bases outside the gene matches. The germline V gene has CDR1 SEHNR and CDR2 FQNEAQ (reference sequence). CDR3 length: 16 amino acids. DNA of the CDR3: TGTGCCAGCAGCTTTTTTGACAGGACAGGGGACCGGGAGCTGTTTTTT. This codes for CASSFFDRTGDRELFF.

V is TRBV6-5 and J is TRBJ2-7; weak D call: TRBD2 (5 bases). Trimming left V 1 base short and J 3 bases short, with 7 bases between. Germline lookup yields CDR1 MNHEY and CDR2 SVGAGI. The CDR3 has 13 residues. The CDR3 nucleotides are TGTGCCAGCAGTTACTTCCGGGGCTACGAGCAGTACTTC. It translates to CASSYFRGYEQYF.

The genes are TRBV27 and TRBJ1-1; D is possibly TRBD1 (6 bases). The CDR3 spans 16 residues. Germline assignment: CDR1 MNHEY and CDR2 SMNVEV (reference sequence). The V gene lost 4 bases and the J gene lost 2 bases, with 17 bases spanning the gap. The CDR3 DNA reads as TGTGCCAGCAGTTCTCTGTCAGGGGCGCTCAACACTGAAGCTTTCTTT. This codes for CASSSLSGALNTEAFF.